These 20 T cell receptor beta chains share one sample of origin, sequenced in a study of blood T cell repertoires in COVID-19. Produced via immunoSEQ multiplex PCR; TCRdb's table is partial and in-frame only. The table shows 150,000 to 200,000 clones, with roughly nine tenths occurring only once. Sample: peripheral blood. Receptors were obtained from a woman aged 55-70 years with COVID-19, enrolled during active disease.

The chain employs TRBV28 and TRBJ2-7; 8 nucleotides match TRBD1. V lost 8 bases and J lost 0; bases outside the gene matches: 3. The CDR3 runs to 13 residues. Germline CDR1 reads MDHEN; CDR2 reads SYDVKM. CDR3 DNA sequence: TGTGCCAGCGGGGACAGGTTCTCCTACGAGCAGTACTTC. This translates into CASGDRFSYEQYF. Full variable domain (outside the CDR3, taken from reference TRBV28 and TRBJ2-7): DVKVTQSSRYLVKRTGEKVFLECVQDMDHENMFWYRQDPGLGLRLIYFSYDVKMKEKGDIPEGYSVSREKKERFSLILESASTNQTSMYLCASGDRFSYEQYFGPGTRLTVT.

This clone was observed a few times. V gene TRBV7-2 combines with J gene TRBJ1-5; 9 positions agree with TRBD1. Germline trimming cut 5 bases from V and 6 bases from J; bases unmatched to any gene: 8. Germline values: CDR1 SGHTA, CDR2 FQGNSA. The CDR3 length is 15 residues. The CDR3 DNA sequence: TGTGCCAGCAGCCTTACAGGGGGCGCAAGTCAGCCCCAGCATTTT. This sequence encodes CASSLTGGASQPQHF. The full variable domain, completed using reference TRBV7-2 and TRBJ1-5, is GAGVSQSPSNKVTEKGKDVELRCDPISGHTALYWYRQSLGQGLEFLIYFQGNSAPDKSGLPSDRFSAERTGGSVSTLTIQRTQQEDSAVYLCASSLTGGASQPQHFGDGTRLSIL.

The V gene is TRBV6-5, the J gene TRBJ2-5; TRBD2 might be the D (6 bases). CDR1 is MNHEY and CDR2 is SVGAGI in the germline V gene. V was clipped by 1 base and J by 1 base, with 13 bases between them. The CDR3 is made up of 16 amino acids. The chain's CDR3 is CASSYYRGTSQETQYF. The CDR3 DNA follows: TGTGCCAGCAGTTACTATCGGGGGACCTCCCAAGAGACCCAGTACTTC.

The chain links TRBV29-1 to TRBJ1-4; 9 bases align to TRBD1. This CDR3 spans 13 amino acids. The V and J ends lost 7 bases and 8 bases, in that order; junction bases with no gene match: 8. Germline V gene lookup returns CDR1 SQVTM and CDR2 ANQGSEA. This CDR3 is CSATTGGREKLFF. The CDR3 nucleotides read TGCAGCGCTACCACAGGGGGCAGGGAAAAACTGTTTTTT.

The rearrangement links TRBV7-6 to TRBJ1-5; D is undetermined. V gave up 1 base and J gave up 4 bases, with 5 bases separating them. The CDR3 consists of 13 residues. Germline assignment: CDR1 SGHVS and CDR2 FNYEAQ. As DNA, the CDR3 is TGTGCCAGCAGCTTAGACGGTAATCAGCCCCAGCATTTT. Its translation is CASSLDGNQPQHF. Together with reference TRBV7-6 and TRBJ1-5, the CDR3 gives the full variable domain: GAGVSQSPRYKVTKRGQDVALRCDPISGHVSLYWYRQALGQGPEFLTYFNYEAQQDKSGLPNDRFSAERPEGSISTLTIQRTEQRDSAMYRCASSLDGNQPQHFGDGTRLSIL.

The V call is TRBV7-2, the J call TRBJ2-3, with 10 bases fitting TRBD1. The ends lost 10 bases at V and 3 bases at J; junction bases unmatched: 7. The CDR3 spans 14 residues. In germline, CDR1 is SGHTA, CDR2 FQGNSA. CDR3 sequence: CATSRDRGTDTQYF. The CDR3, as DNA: TGTGCCACCTCCCGGGACAGGGGAACAGATACGCAGTATTTT.

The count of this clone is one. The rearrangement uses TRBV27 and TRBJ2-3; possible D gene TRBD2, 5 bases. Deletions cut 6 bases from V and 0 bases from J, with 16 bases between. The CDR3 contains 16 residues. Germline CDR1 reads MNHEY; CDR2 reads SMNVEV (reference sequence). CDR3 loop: CASSSLGLASTDTQYF. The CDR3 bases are TGTGCCAGCAGCTCACTCGGACTGGCTAGCACAGATACGCAGTATTTT.

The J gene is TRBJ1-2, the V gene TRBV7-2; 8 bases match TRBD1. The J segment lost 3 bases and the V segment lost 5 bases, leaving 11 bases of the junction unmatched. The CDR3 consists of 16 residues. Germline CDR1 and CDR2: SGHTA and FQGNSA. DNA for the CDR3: TGTGCCAGCAGCCCGACAGGGGTACAAGGGTACTATGGCTACACCTTC. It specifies CASSPTGVQGYYGYTF. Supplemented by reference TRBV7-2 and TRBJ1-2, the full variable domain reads GAGVSQSPSNKVTEKGKDVELRCDPISGHTALYWYRQSLGQGLEFLIYFQGNSAPDKSGLPSDRFSAERTGGSVSTLTIQRTQQEDSAVYLCASSPTGVQGYYGYTFGSGTRLTVV.

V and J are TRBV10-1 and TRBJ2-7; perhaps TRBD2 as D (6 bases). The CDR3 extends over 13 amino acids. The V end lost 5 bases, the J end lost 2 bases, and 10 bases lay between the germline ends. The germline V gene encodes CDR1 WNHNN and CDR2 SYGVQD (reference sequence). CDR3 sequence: CASSPGGTYEQYF. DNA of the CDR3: TGCGCCAGCAGTCCCGGGGGTACCTACGAGCAGTACTTC.

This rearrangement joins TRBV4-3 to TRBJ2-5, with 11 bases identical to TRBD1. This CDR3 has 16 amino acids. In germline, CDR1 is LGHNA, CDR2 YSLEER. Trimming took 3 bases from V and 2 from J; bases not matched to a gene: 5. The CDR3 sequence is CASSQGQGVVQETQYF. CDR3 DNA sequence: TGCGCCAGCAGCCAGGGACAGGGGGTGGTACAAGAGACCCAGTACTTC.

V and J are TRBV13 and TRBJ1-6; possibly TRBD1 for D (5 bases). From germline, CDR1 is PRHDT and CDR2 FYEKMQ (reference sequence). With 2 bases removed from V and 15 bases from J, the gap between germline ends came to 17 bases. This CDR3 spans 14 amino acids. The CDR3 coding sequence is TGTGCCAGCAGCTTATTGGAGGGACTAGGGAACCTCCACTTT. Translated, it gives CASSLLEGLGNLHF. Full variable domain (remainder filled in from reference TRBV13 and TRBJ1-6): AAGVIQSPRHLIKEKRETATLKCYPIPRHDTVYWYQQGPGQDPQFLISFYEKMQSDKGSIPDRFSAQQFSDYHSELNMSSLELGDSALYFCASSLLEGLGNLHFGNGTRLTVT.

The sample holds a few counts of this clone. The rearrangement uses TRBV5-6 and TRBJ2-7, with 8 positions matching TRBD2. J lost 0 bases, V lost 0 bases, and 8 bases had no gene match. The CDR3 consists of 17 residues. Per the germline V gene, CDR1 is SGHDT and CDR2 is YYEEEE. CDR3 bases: TGTGCCAGCAGCTTGGGCCGATTAAGCGGGAGCTCCTACGAGCAGTACTTC. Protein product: CASSLGRLSGSSYEQYF. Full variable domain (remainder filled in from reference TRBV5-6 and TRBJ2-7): DAGVTQSPTHLIKTRGQQVTLRCSPKSGHDTVSWYQQALGQGPQFIFQYYEEEERQRGNFPDRFSGHQFPNYSSELNVNALLLGDSALYLCASSLGRLSGSSYEQYFGPGTRLTVT.

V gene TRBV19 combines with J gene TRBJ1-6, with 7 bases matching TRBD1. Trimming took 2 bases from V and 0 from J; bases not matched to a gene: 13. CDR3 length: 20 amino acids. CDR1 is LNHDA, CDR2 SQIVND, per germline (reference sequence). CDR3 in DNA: TGTGCCAGTAGTATACGGTCGGGACAGCCAGGGAGCTCCTATAATTCACCCCTCCACTTT. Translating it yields CASSIRSGQPGSSYNSPLHF.

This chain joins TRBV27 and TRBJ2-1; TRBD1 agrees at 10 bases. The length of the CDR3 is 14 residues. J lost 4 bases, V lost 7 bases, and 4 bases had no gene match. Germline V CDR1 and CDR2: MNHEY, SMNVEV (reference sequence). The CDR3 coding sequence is TGTGCCAGCAAGCCGGGACAGGGGTACAATGAGCAGTTCTTC. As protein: CASKPGQGYNEQFF.

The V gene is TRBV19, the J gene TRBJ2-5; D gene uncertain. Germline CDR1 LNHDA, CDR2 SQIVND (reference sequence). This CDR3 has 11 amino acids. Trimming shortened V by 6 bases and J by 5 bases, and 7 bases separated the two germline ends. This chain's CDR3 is CASRLRETQYF. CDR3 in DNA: TGTGCCAGTAGACTTCGCGAGACCCAGTACTTC.

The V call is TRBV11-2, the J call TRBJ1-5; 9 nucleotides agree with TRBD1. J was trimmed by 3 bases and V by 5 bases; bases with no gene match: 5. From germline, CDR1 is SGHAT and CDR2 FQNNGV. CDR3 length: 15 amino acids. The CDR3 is CASSPGQGNNQPQHF. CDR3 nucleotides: TGTGCCAGCAGCCCGGGACAGGGTAACAATCAGCCCCAGCATTTT.

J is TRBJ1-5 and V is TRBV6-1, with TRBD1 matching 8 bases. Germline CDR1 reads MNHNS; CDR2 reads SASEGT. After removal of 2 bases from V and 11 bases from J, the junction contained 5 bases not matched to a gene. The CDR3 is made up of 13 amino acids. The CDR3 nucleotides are TGTGCCAGCAGTGAAAGGTACAGGGGGACCCAGCATTTT. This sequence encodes CASSERYRGTQHF.

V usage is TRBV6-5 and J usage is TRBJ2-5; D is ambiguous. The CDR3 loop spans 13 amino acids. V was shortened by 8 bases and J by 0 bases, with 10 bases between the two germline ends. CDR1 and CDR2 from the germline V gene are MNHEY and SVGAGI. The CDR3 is CASGATYQETQYF. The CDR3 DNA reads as TGTGCCAGCGGAGCGACGTACCAAGAGACCCAGTACTTC.

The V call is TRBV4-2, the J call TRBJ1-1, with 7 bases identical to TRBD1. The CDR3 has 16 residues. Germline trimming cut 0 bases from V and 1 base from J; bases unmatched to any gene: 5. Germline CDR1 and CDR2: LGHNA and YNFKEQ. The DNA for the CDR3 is TGTGCCAGCAGCCAAGATCTGGCAGGGGGGAACACTGAAGCTTTCTTT. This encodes CASSQDLAGGNTEAFF.

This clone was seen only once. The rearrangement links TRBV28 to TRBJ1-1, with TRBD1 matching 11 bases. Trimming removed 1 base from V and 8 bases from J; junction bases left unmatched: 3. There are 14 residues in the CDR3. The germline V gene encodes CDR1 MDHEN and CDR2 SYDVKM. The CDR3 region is CASSLSGTGGEAFF. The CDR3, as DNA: TGTGCCAGCAGTTTATCCGGGACAGGGGGGGAAGCTTTCTTT. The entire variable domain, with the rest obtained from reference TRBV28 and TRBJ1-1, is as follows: DVKVTQSSRYLVKRTGEKVFLECVQDMDHENMFWYRQDPGLGLRLIYFSYDVKMKEKGDIPEGYSVSREKKERFSLILESASTNQTSMYLCASSLSGTGGEAFFGQGTRLTVV.